This TCR beta chain was found in a study of blood T cells in healthy people across ages (dated by TCRdb to 2014 to 2015). About the full investigation: Template switching captured roughly one uniquely barcoded TCR beta cDNA molecule per two T cells in model experiments. To track age-related changes in TCR beta repertoire diversity, the study relied on deep sequencing normalized with unique cDNA molecular identifiers. Donors of different ages were randomly distributed across sequencing lanes to avoid experimental bias. The donors were split into four age groups: young (average about 15 years), middle-aged (roughly 39), aged (approximately 60) and long-lived (roughly 88). Two additional independent replicas of 1 million unique cDNA reads from the same blood draw were analyzed for two donors (one aged 18 to 29 and one aged 80 or older). General findings and caveats noted by the study authors: A strong correlation was found between observed TCR beta diversity and the percentage of naive T cells measured by flow cytometry. Bulk unsorted PBMC profiling prevented conclusive comparison of naive and antigen-experienced compartments. As age increased, observed TCR beta diversity per million T cells dropped in a roughly linear way, and a significant reduction was already evident by age 40. Donor CMV infection status was unknown, potentially confounding age-related changes in expanded clonotypes. Compared with the aged group, the long-lived group had more naive CD4+ T cells, fewer expanded clones and increased TCR diversity, suggesting age selection. Estimates of total diversity based on one million sequenced T cells were considered lower bounds and underestimates.

The library was made by 5' RACE. TCRdb shows the sequencer as Illumina HiSeq 2500. A second PCR of about 6 to 11 cycles was run with a J-beta primer mix and a sample-barcoded 5' primer. Each TCR beta cDNA molecule received a unique molecular identifier from a template-switch 5' adaptor carrying 12 random nucleotides. At least 3 million CDR3-containing paired-end reads were obtained from each sample. The Mint cDNA synthesis kit, primed by a TRBC-specific oligonucleotide, was used to synthesize first-strand cDNA from all RNA. Following uracil-DNA glycosylase treatment, all cDNA underwent a first 18-cycle PCR with the universal primers M1SS and BC2_uni_R. The authors processed their data as follows. For normalization, 1 million high-quality reads, each with a distinct molecular identifier, were randomly selected from each sample. Reads with shared molecular identifiers were discarded instead of being binned into consensus sequences. MiTCR, run with a Q25 quality threshold and the strictest error-elimination algorithm, handled CDR3 identification, clonotype clustering and error correction. Lower-bound total TCR beta diversity was estimated with a nonparametric unseen species model using Euler transformation. The public reads were run again by TCRdb, first through fastp at Q25 and then through MiXCR, and only productive beta chains were kept. Under each unique CDR3 protein, matching rows form one entry showing the most common genes and DNA. The V and J calls and clone size come from TCRdb's table, not from the authors' own analysis. Present in this sample are about 730,000 distinct CDR3 sequences, roughly two fifths of which were seen just once. Roughly 20% of the sample comes from the top ten.

Systemically healthy Caucasian individuals from Russia, 39 in total and aged about 6 to 100 years, were included as donors. Approximately 10 milliliters of peripheral blood were collected from each donor into EDTA-treated Vacutainer tubes. PBMCs were isolated by Ficoll-Paque density-gradient centrifugation, with at least 6.5 million obtained per sample. Total RNA, at least 6 micrograms per sample, was extracted from PBMCs with Trizol reagent. The percentages of naive CD45RAhigh/CD27high T cells were determined by flow cytometry on a PBMC aliquot from every donor. On this clonotype itself: Its binding antigen is unknown. No much larger clone exists at a distance of one base, and base qualities are not known.

The TCR comes from a woman aged 55 to 70 in good health. The source material was blood.

The nucleotides are TGTGCCAGCAGCTTAGATCTTCCAAAAAGAACGTTCTTC. This gives the protein CASSLDLPKRTFF. The rearranged chain carries TRBV7-9 and TRBJ2-1, with no D gene named confidently. From a lookup of the germline V gene (reference sequence), CDR1 and CDR2 are SEHNR and FQNEAQ. There are 13 amino acids in the CDR3, from cysteine to phenylalanine inclusive. Of all the DNA, just the CDR3 is kept, 39 bases in frame from base 1. The germline ends are 16 bases apart after V is trimmed by 1 base and J by 15 bases. Here the CDR3 is joined to the reference TRBV7-9 and TRBJ2-1 genes, and the full variable domain is: DTGVSQNPRHKITKRGQNVTFRCDPISEHNRLYWYRQTLGQGPEFLTYFQNEAQLEKSRLLSDRFSAERPKGSFSTLEIQRTEQGDSAMYLCASSLDLPKRTFFGPGTRLTVL.